This T cell receptor beta chain was recovered during a study of immune characterization of retroperitoneal liposarcoma. TCRdb analysed the PCR reads with MiXCR anew, one entry per CDR3 protein. The sample contains 2,500 or so distinct CDR3 sequences, roughly 47% of which appear only once. This CDR3 is built from 14 residues. CDR1 and CDR2 from the germline V gene are SGHNT and YENEEA. J is TRBJ2-1 and V is TRBV11-3; the D gene is possibly TRBD1 (8 bases). The J call may not be correct, given that the DNA end is closer to TRBJ2-5. This clonotype was obtained from a male donor with retroperitoneal liposarcoma. Sequenced sample: tumor tissue. The CDR3 loop reads CASSGRGREETQYF. CDR3 coding DNA: TGTGCCAGCAGCGGCAGGGGGCGGGAGGAGACCCAGTACTTC.